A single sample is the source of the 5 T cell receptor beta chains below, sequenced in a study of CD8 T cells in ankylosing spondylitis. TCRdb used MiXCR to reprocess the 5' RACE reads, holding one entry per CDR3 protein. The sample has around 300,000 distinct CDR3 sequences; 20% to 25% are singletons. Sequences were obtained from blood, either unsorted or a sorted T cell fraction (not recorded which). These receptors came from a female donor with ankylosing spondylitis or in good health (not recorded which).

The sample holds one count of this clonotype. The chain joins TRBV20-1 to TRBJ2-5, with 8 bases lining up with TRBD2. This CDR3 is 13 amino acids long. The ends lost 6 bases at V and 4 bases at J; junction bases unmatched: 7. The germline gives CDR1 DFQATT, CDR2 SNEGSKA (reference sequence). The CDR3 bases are TGCAGTGCCTGGGCGGGGGGTAGAGAGACCCAGTACTTC. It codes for CSAWAGGRETQYF.

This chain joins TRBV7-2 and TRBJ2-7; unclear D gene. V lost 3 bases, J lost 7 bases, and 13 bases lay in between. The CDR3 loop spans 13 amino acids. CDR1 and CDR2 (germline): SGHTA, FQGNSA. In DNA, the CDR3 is TGTGCCAGCAGCTTCCTTTCAAATATAGAGCAGTACTTC. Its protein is CASSFLSNIEQYF.

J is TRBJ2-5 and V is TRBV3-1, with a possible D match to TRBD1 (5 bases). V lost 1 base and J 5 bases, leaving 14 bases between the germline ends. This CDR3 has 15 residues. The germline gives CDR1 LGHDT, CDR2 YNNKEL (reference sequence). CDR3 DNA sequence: TGTGCCAGCAGCCAAGTCTGGGCAGGGAAGGAGACCCAGTACTTC. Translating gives CASSQVWAGKETQYF.

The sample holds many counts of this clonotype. The chain's CDR3 is CSVETGTGGYEQYF. CDR3 in DNA: TGCAGCGTTGAGACCGGGACAGGGGGATACGAGCAGTACTTC. The chain combines TRBV29-1 with TRBJ2-7, with TRBD1 matching 11 bases. The length of the CDR3 is 14 residues. V trimming: 3 bases; J trimming: 4 bases; junction bases outside the gene matches: 5. CDR1 SQVTM and CDR2 ANQGSEA come from the germline V gene.

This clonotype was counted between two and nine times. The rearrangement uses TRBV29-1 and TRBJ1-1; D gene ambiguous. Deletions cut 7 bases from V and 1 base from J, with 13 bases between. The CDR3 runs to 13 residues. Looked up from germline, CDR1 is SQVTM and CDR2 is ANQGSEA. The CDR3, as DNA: TGCAGCGCTACCTACGGTGGGAACACTGAAGCTTTCTTT. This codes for CSATYGGNTEAFF.